This entry concerns a single TCR beta chain. Its antigen has not been determined. No much larger clone exists at a distance of one base, and base qualities are not known. The data were taken from a study of blood T cell repertoires in COVID-19 (dated by TCRdb to 2020 to 2022). Turning to the overall study: Collaborator samples came from the United States, Italy and Spain and covered acute and convalescent phases of COVID-19. The material from the prospective study consisted of cDNA or gDNA derived from T cells, B-cell-depleted T cells, or PBMCs. Subjects who had been exposed to COVID-19, were actively infected with it, or had recovered from it provided the deeply sampled blood TCRbeta repertoires that made up the dataset. A freely available public database, intended as a resource for researchers studying the immune response to SARS-CoV-2, is where the repertoires were released. The samples were drawn from two sources: the first 160 participants of the ongoing ImmuneRACE study, and 1,200 or so subjects contributed by 6 global collaborators. Sample metadata almost always included a de-identified subject ID, COVID-19 status, age in years and sex. Where available, HLA class I and class II types were obtained from metadata supplied by the sample provider rather than from assay-based typing. Study-wide findings and limitations: Clinical and demographic metadata were provided uncurated, with the amount varying by source and participant.

TCRbeta CDR3 regions were amplified from genomic DNA by means of the immunoSEQ Assay, a bias-controlled multiplex PCR. The study's own analysis went as follows. Within the assay, amplification of reference gene primers was used to estimate how many nucleated cells each sample contained. Sequence reads were collapsed and filtered to measure the absolute abundance of every unique TCRbeta CDR3 rearrangement. For each sample, productive Simpson clonality was calculated by taking the square root of Simpson's diversity index across productive rearrangements. Sourced from immuneACCESS, this table was stored by TCRdb with only in-frame sequences that have V and J called. A share of the clones is absent; for the studies checked, an unresolved V gene accounts for under half, and the remainder has no known explanation. That table is the source of V, J and clone size, and D and trimming were worked out from the DNA. The sample data list 150,000 to 200,000 clones, and 88% of these were observed just once. The ten top clones hold under 2.5% of the sample.

The collaborating institutions used their own protocols to collect whole blood in K2EDTA tubes. Collaborator samples were shipped for TCRbeta analysis as frozen whole blood, isolated PBMCs, or DNA extracted from either sample type. The CDR3 sequence holds 14 residues, the cysteine and phenylalanine included. CDR3 DNA only is kept here, 42 bases in frame from base 1. V gives up 1 base and J gives up 4 bases, and the segment between their germline ends measures 9 bases. CDR1 and CDR2 are drawn from the germline V gene (reference sequence): LGHDT, YNNKEL. The chain uses TRBV3-1 (or the pseudogene TRBV3-2) and TRBJ2-3; a tentative D match to TRBD1 spans 5 bases. The receptor comes from a man aged 70-80 years with active or convalescent COVID-19. Sequencing used peripheral blood. The CDR3 sequence is CASSQVLGADTQYF. The DNA sequence follows: TGTGCCAGCAGCCAAGTCTTAGGGGCAGATACGCAGTATTTT.